A single T cell receptor beta chain is shown here with its context. The method was immunoSEQ multiplex PCR; TCRdb's version includes in-frame clones alone and lacks a portion of them. Counted here are fewer than 200,000 clones, 88% occurring once; the ten biggest clones make up roughly 27%. Germline V lookup: CDR1 MNHEY, CDR2 SVGAGI. This CDR3 region has 14 residues. V was cut by 0 bases and J by 7 bases, with 13 bases left in between. These data originate in a study of T cell responses to AZD1222 COVID-19 vaccine. The chain joins TRBV6-5 to TRBJ2-7; tentative D call: TRBD2 (5 bases). This clonotype was obtained from an adult who received the AZD1222 COVID-19 vaccine. The sequences come from peripheral blood, collected 28 days after the second AZD1222 dose. Written as DNA, the CDR3 is TGTGCCAGCAGTTACTCGGGTTTCACGGGGGAGCAGTACTTC. Its translation is CASSYSGFTGEQYF.